This T cell receptor (beta chain) derives from a study of blood T cell repertoires in COVID-19. CDR1 and CDR2 (germline): SGHTS, YDEGEE. With V trimmed by 3 bases and J by 0 bases, 6 bases remained unmatched. There are 17 residues in the CDR3. Libraries were prepared by immunoSEQ multiplex PCR; TCRdb keeps only in-frame clonotypes and omits some of them. The repertoire holds hundreds of thousands of clones, approximately 86% seen once, with 3% in the top ten. The rearrangement joins TRBV5-8 to TRBJ1-2; 12 nucleotides align to TRBD1. The sample comprised peripheral blood. The receptor was derived from a human donor in a cohort sampled during active COVID-19. DNA for the CDR3: TGTGCCAGCAGCTCGGGGACAGGGGGCCAATCTAACTATGGCTACACCTTC. It specifies CASSSGTGGQSNYGYTF.